This T cell receptor beta chain is from a study of cytomegalovirus exposure and HLA in healthy donors. CDR1 is ENHRY and CDR2 is SYGVKD in the germline V gene. V was shortened by 2 bases and J by 5 bases, with 9 bases between the two germline ends. The CDR3 runs 13 residues. Clones were sequenced by immunoSEQ multiplex PCR, and TCRdb holds only the in-frame ones, with some missing. The sample includes over 85,000 clones, roughly nine tenths of them seen just once. This TCR derives from a woman aged 18-30 years in good health and CMV-seronegative. Sequencing was carried out using PBMCs. The chain joins TRBV10-3 to TRBJ2-5; D possibly corresponds to TRBD2 (6 bases). CDR3 in DNA: TGTGCCATCAGTGAGGGAGGGAGCGAGACCCAGTACTTC. As protein: CAISEGGSETQYF.